The 30 T cell receptor beta chains given below trace back to one sample, sequenced in a study of neurological immune-mediated disorders. A single record per CDR3 protein comes from TCRdb applying MiXCR to the 5' RACE reads. This sample has about 38,000 distinct CDR3 sequences; about 4.4% occur once, and the top ten carry approximately 10%. The specimen was CD4+ T cells from blood. Receptor source: a man aged 18 to 29 in good health.

This clonotype has ten or more counts. The V call is TRBV20-1, the J call TRBJ2-7; TRBD2 agrees at 14 bases. Trimming took 6 bases from V and 3 from J; bases not matched to a gene: 7. CDR1 DFQATT and CDR2 SNEGSKA come from the germline V gene (reference sequence). The CDR3 contains 15 residues. The CDR3 DNA reads as TGCAGTGCCTCGACGGGACTAGCGGGGGTCTACGAGCAGTACTTC. Protein: CSASTGLAGVYEQYF.

This clonotype was seen many times. This chain joins TRBV5-1 and TRBJ2-5; D is ambiguous. Germline lookup yields CDR1 SGHRS and CDR2 YFSETQ. The V and J ends lost 0 bases and 4 bases respectively, with 13 bases between them. The CDR3 extends over 15 amino acids. The CDR3 spells CASSLASDTRETQYF. CDR3 nucleotide sequence: TGCGCCAGCAGCTTGGCCTCTGACACCCGAGAGACCCAGTACTTC.

The table lists this clonotype with many counts. The chain uses TRBV2 and TRBJ1-5; possibly TRBD1 for D (6 bases). This CDR3 has 13 residues. Germline V gives CDR1 SNHLY, CDR2 FYNNEI. With 6 bases removed from V and 7 bases from J, the gap between germline ends came to 13 bases. The CDR3 sequence is CASRSTGIQPQHF. The CDR3 bases are TGTGCCAGCAGGTCGACAGGTATACAGCCCCAGCATTTT.

The chain links TRBV5-1 to TRBJ2-3; no definite D call. V gave up 5 bases and J gave up 0 bases, with 10 bases separating them. CDR1 and CDR2 from the germline V gene are SGHRS and YFSETQ. The CDR3 extends over 14 amino acids. This CDR3 is CASRAGLSTDTQYF. In nucleotides, the CDR3 is TGCGCCAGCAGGGCCGGGCTTAGCACAGATACGCAGTATTTT.

This clonotype was counted ten times or more. The genes are TRBV7-2 and TRBJ2-5; D is unclear. Germline V CDR1 and CDR2: SGHTA, FQGNSA. The CDR3 loop spans 13 amino acids. V lost 4 bases to trimming and J lost 7 bases, with 13 bases between them. The chain's CDR3 is CASSSGVEGTQYF. The DNA of the CDR3 is TGTGCCAGCAGCTCCGGCGTTGAAGGGACCCAGTACTTC.

This clonotype was counted ten times or more. The J gene is TRBJ1-1, the V gene TRBV3-1; D remains ambiguous. Germline V gene data show CDR1 as LGHDT and CDR2 as YNNKEL (reference sequence). V was clipped by 1 base and J by 4 bases, with 10 bases between them. This CDR3 spans 14 amino acids. CDR3 loop: CASSQGVMVTEAFF. For the CDR3, the DNA is TGTGCCAGCAGCCAAGGAGTAATGGTCACTGAAGCTTTCTTT.

This clonotype was picked up many times. The chain recombines TRBV7-2 with TRBJ2-7; TRBD1 matches at 8 bases. Germline V gene data show CDR1 as SGHTA and CDR2 as FQGNSA. The length of the CDR3 is 14 residues. With 5 bases clipped from V and 3 bases from J, the junction kept 6 bases outside the gene matches. Here the CDR3 reads CASSPGTGNYEQYF. Written as DNA, the CDR3 is TGTGCCAGCAGCCCAGGGACAGGAAACTACGAGCAGTACTTC.

This clonotype has at least ten counts. CDR3 nucleotide sequence: TGCAGTGCTAGAAGGCTTGGGCTAGCGGACCGGGAGACCCAGTACTTC. Its translation is CSARRLGLADRETQYF. The rearrangement joins TRBV20-1 to TRBJ2-5; 7 bases map to TRBD2. Germline CDR1 reads DFQATT; CDR2 reads SNEGSKA (reference sequence). This CDR3 has 16 amino acids. With 2 bases clipped from V and 5 bases from J, the junction kept 14 bases outside the gene matches.

The chain has TRBV7-2 and TRBJ2-3; the D gene could be TRBD1 or TRBD2 (5 bases each). Trimming took off 1 base at V and 2 bases at J, with 16 bases between the two ends. Per germline, CDR1 SGHTA and CDR2 FQGNSA. This CDR3 spans 17 amino acids. The CDR3 loop is CASSLVCGTVITDTQYF. DNA for the CDR3: TGTGCCAGCAGCTTAGTATGTGGGACGGTGATCACAGATACGCAGTATTTT.

This chain uses TRBV5-1 with TRBJ2-3; D is uncertain. The CDR3 runs to 13 residues. V was shortened by 4 bases and J by 8 bases, with 14 bases between the two germline ends. The germline V gene encodes CDR1 SGHRS and CDR2 YFSETQ. CDR3 coding DNA: TGCGCCAGCAGCCCCCCGCCGGACCTTACGCAGTATTTT. This sequence encodes CASSPPPDLTQYF.

This clonotype was counted many times. The chain has TRBV21-1 and TRBJ1-2. TRBV21-1 has pseudogene status. The CDR3 is made up of 11 amino acids. In DNA, the CDR3 is TGTGCCAGCAGCATCGCCGATGGCTACACCTTC. Its translation: CASSIADGYTF.

This clonotype has at least ten counts. The gene calls are TRBV12-3 or TRBV12-4 and TRBJ1-5; D call uncertain. The CDR3 length is 15 residues. Trimming took off 4 bases at V and 0 bases at J, with 10 bases between the two ends. CDR3 coding DNA: TGTGCCAGCAGTTACTTTCAGAGTAGCAATCAGCCCCAGCATTTT. Its translation is CASSYFQSSNQPQHF.

This chain uses TRBV10-2 with TRBJ2-3, with D possibly matching TRBD1 (6 bases). With 4 bases removed from V and 2 bases from J, the gap between germline ends came to 10 bases. This CDR3 is 14 amino acids long. CDR1 and CDR2 (germline): WSHSY, SAAADI. The CDR3 DNA follows: TGCGCCAGCAGTGGCGCAGGGGACACAGATACGCAGTATTTT. Translating gives CASSGAGDTDTQYF.

This clonotype came up many times. This chain joins TRBV20-1 and TRBJ1-5; tentative D call: TRBD1 (6 bases). Trimming pared 1 base from V and 0 bases from J, leaving 16 bases between. The CDR3 is 17 residues long. Germline V gene data show CDR1 as DFQATT and CDR2 as SNEGSKA (reference sequence). The CDR3 coding sequence is TGCAGTGCTAGAGCAGGTGGGGGGCCCTATAGCAATCAGCCCCAGCATTTT. The encoded protein is CSARAGGGPYSNQPQHF.

This clonotype was detected many times. The chain is built from TRBV7-2 and TRBJ2-5; 7 positions match TRBD2. The CDR3 totals 15 residues. Unmatched junction bases numbered 8, after V lost 5 bases and J lost 2 bases. Germline V gives CDR1 SGHTA, CDR2 FQGNSA. CDR3 DNA sequence: TGTGCCAGCAGCCTAAGTACTAGCGCGCAAGAGACCCAGTACTTC. It translates to CASSLSTSAQETQYF.

This clonotype was detected many times. The CDR3 protein is CAISEQGVDGYTF. CDR3 nucleotide sequence: TGTGCCATCAGTGAGCAGGGGGTCGATGGCTACACCTTC. V usage is TRBV10-3 and J usage is TRBJ1-2; 7 positions agree with TRBD1. The CDR3 is 13 amino acids. The J segment lost 6 bases and the V segment lost 2 bases, leaving 3 bases of the junction unmatched. Per germline, CDR1 ENHRY and CDR2 SYGVKD.

In this sample, this clonotype turned up many times. The J gene is TRBJ1-2, the V gene TRBV6-1, with D maybe TRBD1 (6 bases). V was trimmed by 0 bases and J by 5 bases, leaving 13 bases between them. The CDR3 extends over 15 amino acids. Germline V gives CDR1 MNHNS, CDR2 SASEGT. The CDR3 spells CASSEARAGVYGYTF. CDR3 nucleotide sequence: TGTGCCAGCAGTGAAGCGCGGGCAGGGGTATATGGCTACACCTTC.

A note on this clonotype: Possible read error: a much larger clone is one base away. The V and J genes are TRBV14 and TRBJ2-3, with D unresolved. Germline loops: CDR1 SGHDN, CDR2 FVKESK. This CDR3 has 16 residues. The V end was cut by 6 bases, the J end by 2 bases, with 18 bases between. CDR3 residues: CASRTIYGRNTDTQYF. DNA for the CDR3: TGTGCCAGCAGAACAATCTACGGTCGGAACACAGATACGCAGTATTTT.

The genes are TRBV12-3 or TRBV12-4 and TRBJ2-3; no clear D. This CDR3 region has 11 residues. Deletions cut 7 bases from V and 6 bases from J, with 8 bases between. In nucleotides, the CDR3 is TGTGCCAGCACGGGCCCCGATACGCAGTATTTT. Protein product: CASTGPDTQYF.

This clonotype was recorded many times. The chain carries TRBV6-2 or TRBV6-3 and TRBJ1-2; 9 bases map to TRBD1. The germline V gene has CDR1 MNHEY and CDR2 SVGEGT. The CDR3 covers 13 residues. Trimming cost V 6 bases and J 6 bases; bases outside gene matches: 5. The CDR3 sequence is CASRWDRADGYTF. The CDR3 DNA follows: TGTGCCAGCAGATGGGACAGGGCGGATGGCTACACCTTC.

This clonotype was counted at least ten times. This chain joins TRBV6-5 and TRBJ1-5; TRBD1 might be the D (6 bases). Germline loops: CDR1 MNHEY, CDR2 SVGAGI. The CDR3 length is 13 residues. V shed 4 bases and J shed 7 bases, with 11 bases lying between them. The chain's CDR3 is CASSSNRDQPQHF. The DNA for the CDR3 is TGTGCCAGCAGTTCCAACAGGGACCAGCCCCAGCATTTT.

Ten or more counts support this clonotype. V is TRBV5-6 and J is TRBJ2-3, with 7 bases aligning to TRBD1. V was pared by 4 bases and J by 8 bases, with 10 bases of the junction left unmatched. This CDR3 is 14 amino acids long. The germline V gene encodes CDR1 SGHDT and CDR2 YYEEEE. CDR3 DNA sequence: TGTGCCAGCAGCCGACAGGGTGACACCGGTACGCAGTATTTT. Translated, it gives CASSRQGDTGTQYF.

At least ten counts were recorded for this clonotype. The gene calls are TRBV27 and TRBJ2-7; TRBD1 agrees at 9 bases. CDR3 size: 15 residues. Trimming cost V 5 bases and J 3 bases; bases outside gene matches: 8. Germline V lookup: CDR1 MNHEY, CDR2 SMNVEV (reference sequence). The CDR3 sequence is CASSLRGQGGYEQYF. CDR3 coding DNA: TGTGCCAGCAGTCTAAGGGGACAGGGTGGCTACGAGCAGTACTTC.

This clonotype was counted many times. CDR3 residues: CAIRFREGYTQYF. The CDR3 DNA sequence: TGTGCCATCAGGTTCCGAGAGGGGTATACGCAGTATTTT. The gene calls are TRBV10-3 and TRBJ2-3; tentatively, D is TRBD1 or TRBD2 (5 bases each). V was clipped by 6 bases and J by 7 bases, with 14 bases between them. The CDR3 totals 13 residues. Germline V gene lookup returns CDR1 ENHRY and CDR2 SYGVKD.

This clonotype has at least ten counts. The chain links TRBV2 to TRBJ1-5, with D possibly matching TRBD1 (5 bases). This CDR3 is 14 amino acids long. Trimming removed 7 bases from V and 4 bases from J, with 14 bases in between. From germline, CDR1 is SNHLY and CDR2 FYNNEI. CDR3: CASTNRDGNQPQHF. The CDR3 coding sequence is TGTGCCAGCACAAATAGGGACGGGAATCAGCCCCAGCATTTT.

The table lists this clonotype with many counts. The chain recombines TRBV5-1 with TRBJ2-7; D is possibly TRBD2 (5 bases). This CDR3 has 17 amino acids. Germline-derived CDR1 and CDR2 are SGHRS and YFSETQ. The V gene lost 4 bases and the J gene lost 2 bases, with 22 bases spanning the gap. CDR3 in DNA: TGCGCCAGCAGCGACGGGTTCGGGGTCCCCCTCCCCTACGAGCAGTACTTC. As protein: CASSDGFGVPLPYEQYF.

This clonotype was picked up many times. The chain combines TRBV6-6 with TRBJ2-3; no firm D call. Germline V lookup: CDR1 MNHNY, CDR2 SVGAGI (reference sequence). Trimming cost V 0 bases and J 0 bases, with 10 bases left between them. The CDR3 has 16 amino acids. CDR3 protein: CASSYSIFASTDTQYF. The CDR3 DNA sequence: TGTGCCAGCAGTTACTCGATATTTGCTAGCACAGATACGCAGTATTTT.

This clonotype was observed many times. The J gene is TRBJ1-1, the V gene TRBV27; D gene uncertain. V lost 4 bases and J 4 bases, leaving 13 bases between the germline ends. Per the germline V gene, CDR1 is MNHEY and CDR2 is SMNVEV (reference sequence). CDR3 length: 14 amino acids. CDR3 DNA sequence: TGTGCCAGCAGTTCCACATACAGAAGCACTGAAGCTTTCTTT. It yields the protein CASSSTYRSTEAFF.

By sample share, this clonotype is medium-sized. The DNA of the CDR3 is TGCGCCAGCAGCTTGGACCAAGAGACCCAGTACTTC. This translates into CASSLDQETQYF. This chain links TRBV5-1 with TRBJ2-5, with D hard to call. Trimming shortened V by 0 bases and J by 0 bases, and 0 bases separated the two germline ends. Looked up from germline, CDR1 is SGHRS and CDR2 is YFSETQ. This CDR3 contains 12 residues. Supplemented by reference TRBV5-1 and TRBJ2-5, the full variable domain reads KAGVTQTPRYLIKTRGQQVTLSCSPISGHRSVSWYQQTPGQGLQFLFEYFSETQRNKGNFPGRFSGRQFSNSRSEMNVSTLELGDSALYLCASSLDQETQYFGPGTRLLVL.

This clonotype was picked up a small number of times. The J gene is TRBJ2-4, the V gene TRBV30; the match to TRBD2 covers 10 bases. J was trimmed by 1 base and V by 3 bases; bases with no gene match: 0. This CDR3 spans 14 amino acids. The germline CDR1 and CDR2 sequences are GTSNPN and SVGIG (reference sequence). Here the CDR3 reads CAWRLAGAKNIQYF. The CDR3 DNA is TGTGCCTGGAGACTAGCGGGGGCCAAAAACATTCAGTACTTC.